Listed below are T cell receptor beta chains from one sample, sequenced in a study of technical replicates of blood from several donors. The table came from immunoSEQ multiplex PCR; TCRdb's copy has only in-frame clones and leaves some out. The profile shows tens of thousands of clones, around 90% of them singletons. Sequenced input: T cells isolated from PBMCs. Source of these receptors: a human donor in good health. CDR3s include the opening cysteine and the closing phenylalanine or tryptophan. A D gene is named only where the DNA matches it firmly. Size values are once, few and many counts, or a class for expanded clones, and some rows have none.

V gene: TRBV19
clone size: .
D gene: .
J gene: TRBJ2-1
CDR3 DNA: TGTGCCAGACTCGGAGAGCGGGACAGGTACAATGAGCAGTTCTTC
CDR3 protein: CARLGERDRYNEQFF

V gene: TRBV11-3
clone size: .
D gene: .
J gene: TRBJ2-7
CDR3 DNA: TGTGCCAGCAGCTTAGTTATCGCGTCGACCTACGAGCAGTACTTC
CDR3 protein: CASSLVIASTYEQYF

V gene: TRBV19
clone size: .
D gene: .
J gene: TRBJ1-2
CDR3 DNA: TGTGCCAGTAGTATAGGGGGCTTTGGCTACACCTTC
CDR3 protein: CASSIGGFGYTF

V gene: TRBV5-1
clone size: few
D gene: TRBD1
J gene: TRBJ1-1
CDR3 DNA: TGCGCCAGCAGCTGGGACAGGGACACTGAAGCTTTCTTT
CDR3 protein: CASSWDRDTEAFF

V gene: TRBV10-2
clone size: .
D gene: TRBD1
J gene: TRBJ1-2
CDR3 DNA: TGCGCCAGCAGGGCTCGATCCAGGGGGCGCCAAGAGGGGGATGGCTACACCTTC
CDR3 protein: CASRARSRGRQEGDGYTF

V gene: TRBV4-3
clone size: .
D gene: TRBD1
J gene: TRBJ2-3
CDR3 DNA: TGCGCCAGCAGCCAAGTGGCGGTGGGCAGGGGGACAGATACGCAGTATTTT
CDR3 protein: CASSQVAVGRGTDTQYF

V gene: TRBV29-1
clone size: .
D gene: TRBD1
J gene: TRBJ1-2
CDR3 DNA: TGCAGCGGCGCCGGGACAGGACATGGCTACACCTTC
CDR3 protein: CSGAGTGHGYTF

V gene: TRBV2
clone size: .
D gene: .
J gene: TRBJ1-2
CDR3 DNA: TGTGCCAGCAGCCCGGACGGGGACTTGTATGGCTACACCTTC
CDR3 protein: CASSPDGDLYGYTF

V gene: TRBV29-1
clone size: .
D gene: .
J gene: TRBJ1-2
CDR3 DNA: TGCAGCGTCCGCCCTGAGCGACCTGGAATCACCTTC
CDR3 protein: CSVRPERPGITF

V gene: TRBV28
clone size: .
D gene: TRBD1
J gene: TRBJ1-2
CDR3 DNA: TGTGCCAGCAGTTTCCCCGGGACAGGAACCTATGGCTACACCTTC
CDR3 protein: CASSFPGTGTYGYTF

V gene: TRBV19
clone size: once
D gene: TRBD2
J gene: TRBJ2-7
CDR3 DNA: TGTGCCAGTAGTATCACCGGACTAGCGGGAGGGCCCTCCTACGAGCAGTACTTC
CDR3 protein: CASSITGLAGGPSYEQYF

V gene: TRBV9
clone size: .
D gene: TRBD2
J gene: TRBJ2-2
CDR3 DNA: TGTGCCAGCACCCCACTAGCGGGAGGGAACACCGGGGAGCTGTTTTTT
CDR3 protein: CASTPLAGGNTGELFF

V gene: TRBV11-2
clone size: few
D gene: .
J gene: TRBJ1-4
CDR3 DNA: TGTGCCAGCAGCTTCAGTACCGGGACAATGGAAAAACTGTTTTTT
CDR3 protein: CASSFSTGTMEKLFF

V gene: TRBV7-2
clone size: .
D gene: .
J gene: TRBJ2-7
CDR3 DNA: TGTGCCAGCAGCTCGACAGTAGGATCCTACGAGCAGTACTTC
CDR3 protein: CASSSTVGSYEQYF

V gene: TRBV29-1
clone size: .
D gene: .
J gene: TRBJ1-2
CDR3 DNA: TGCAGCGGTGGCGTTCCAGGGGAAGGCTACACCTTC
CDR3 protein: CSGGVPGEGYTF

V gene: TRBV15
clone size: once
D gene: .
J gene: TRBJ1-3
CDR3 DNA: TGTGCCACCAGCACCCCTCAAGAAGGGGCTGGAAACACCATATATTTT
CDR3 protein: CATSTPQEGAGNTIYF

V gene: TRBV27
clone size: .
D gene: .
J gene: TRBJ2-6
CDR3 DNA: TGTGCCACCTTGTCTGGGGCCAACGTCCTGACTTTC
CDR3 protein: CATLSGANVLTF

V gene: TRBV11-3
clone size: .
D gene: .
J gene: TRBJ2-7
CDR3 DNA: TGTGCCAGCAGCTTAGGAATAGCCGGCGAGCAGTACTTC
CDR3 protein: CASSLGIAGEQYF

V gene: TRBV18
clone size: .
D gene: TRBD2
J gene: TRBJ2-7
CDR3 DNA: TGTGCCAGCTCTGATACAGGCACTAGCGGGAGGGCCGAGCAGTACTTC
CDR3 protein: CASSDTGTSGRAEQYF

V gene: TRBV7-2
clone size: .
D gene: .
J gene: TRBJ1-4
CDR3 DNA: TGTGCCAGCAGCTTTGACAGCCCCGAAAAACTGTTTTTT
CDR3 protein: CASSFDSPEKLFF

V gene: TRBV7-2
clone size: .
D gene: .
J gene: TRBJ2-2
CDR3 DNA: TGTGCCAGCAGCTTAGTGGAGGGTTACACCGGGGAGCTGTTTTTT
CDR3 protein: CASSLVEGYTGELFF

V gene: TRBV30
clone size: .
D gene: TRBD1
J gene: TRBJ1-1
CDR3 DNA: TGTGCCTGGAGCCAGGGGGCGAACACTGAAGCTTTCTTT
CDR3 protein: CAWSQGANTEAFF

V gene: TRBV7-9
clone size: .
D gene: .
J gene: TRBJ1-1
CDR3 DNA: TGTGCCAGCAGCTTCGGGGAGACTGAAGCTTTCTTT
CDR3 protein: CASSFGETEAFF

V gene: TRBV5-4
clone size: .
D gene: .
J gene: TRBJ2-3
CDR3 DNA: TGTGCCAGCACCTTTCGGAGAGGAGATACGCAGTATTTT
CDR3 protein: CASTFRRGDTQYF